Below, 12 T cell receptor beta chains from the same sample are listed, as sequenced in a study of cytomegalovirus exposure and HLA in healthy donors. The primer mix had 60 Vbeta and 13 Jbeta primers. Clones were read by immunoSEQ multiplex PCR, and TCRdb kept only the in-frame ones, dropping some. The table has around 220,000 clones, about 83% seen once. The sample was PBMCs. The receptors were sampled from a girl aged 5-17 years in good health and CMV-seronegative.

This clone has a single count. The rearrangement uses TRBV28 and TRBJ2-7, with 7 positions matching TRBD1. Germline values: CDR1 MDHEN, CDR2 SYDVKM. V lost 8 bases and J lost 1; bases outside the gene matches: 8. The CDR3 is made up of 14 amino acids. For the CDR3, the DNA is TGTGCCAGCCGTAGACAGGGTGGATCCTACGAGCAGTACTTC. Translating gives CASRRQGGSYEQYF.

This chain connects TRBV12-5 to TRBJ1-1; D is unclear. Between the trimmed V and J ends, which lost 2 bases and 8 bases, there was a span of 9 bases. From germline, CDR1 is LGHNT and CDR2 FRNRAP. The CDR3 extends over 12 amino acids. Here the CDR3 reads CASGLSRGEAFF. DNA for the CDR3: TGTGCTAGTGGTTTGAGTCGGGGAGAAGCTTTCTTT.

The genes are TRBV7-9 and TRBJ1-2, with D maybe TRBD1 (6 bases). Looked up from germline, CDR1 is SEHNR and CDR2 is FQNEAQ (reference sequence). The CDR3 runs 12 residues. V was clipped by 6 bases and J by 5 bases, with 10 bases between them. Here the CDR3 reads CASSSTGYGYTF. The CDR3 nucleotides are TGTGCCAGCAGTTCGACAGGATATGGCTACACCTTC. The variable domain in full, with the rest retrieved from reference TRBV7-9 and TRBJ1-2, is DTGVSQNPRHKITKRGQNVTFRCDPISEHNRLYWYRQTLGQGPEFLTYFQNEAQLEKSRLLSDRFSAERPKGSFSTLEIQRTEQGDSAMYLCASSSTGYGYTFGSGTRLTVV.

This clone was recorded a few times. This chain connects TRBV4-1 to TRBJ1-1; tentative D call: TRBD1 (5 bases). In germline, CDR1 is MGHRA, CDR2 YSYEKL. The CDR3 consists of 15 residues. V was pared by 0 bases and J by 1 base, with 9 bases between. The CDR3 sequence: CASSQEARANTEAFF. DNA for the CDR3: TGCGCCAGCAGCCAAGAGGCCAGGGCGAACACTGAAGCTTTCTTT.

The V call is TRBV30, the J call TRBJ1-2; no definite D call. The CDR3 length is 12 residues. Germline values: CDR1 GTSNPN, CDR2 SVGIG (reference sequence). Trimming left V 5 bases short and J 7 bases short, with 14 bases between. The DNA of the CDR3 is TGTGCCTGGGAGAGGGAGGTTGGTGGCTACACCTTC. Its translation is CAWEREVGGYTF. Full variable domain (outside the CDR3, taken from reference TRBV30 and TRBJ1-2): SQTIHQWPATLVQPVGSPLSLECTVEGTSNPNLYWYRQAAGRGLQLLFYSVGIGQISSEVPQNLSASRPQDRQFILSSKKLLLSDSGFYLCAWEREVGGYTFGSGTRLTVV.

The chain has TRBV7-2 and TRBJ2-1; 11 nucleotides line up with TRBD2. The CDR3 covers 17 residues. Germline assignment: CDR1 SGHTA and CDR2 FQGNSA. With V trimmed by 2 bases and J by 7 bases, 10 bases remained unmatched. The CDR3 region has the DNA TGTGCCAGCAGCTTAAGACGGGGACTAGCGGATTATAATGAGCAGTTCTTC. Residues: CASSLRRGLADYNEQFF. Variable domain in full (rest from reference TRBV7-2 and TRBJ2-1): GAGVSQSPSNKVTEKGKDVELRCDPISGHTALYWYRQSLGQGLEFLIYFQGNSAPDKSGLPSDRFSAERTGGSVSTLTIQRTQQEDSAVYLCASSLRRGLADYNEQFFGPGTRLTVL.

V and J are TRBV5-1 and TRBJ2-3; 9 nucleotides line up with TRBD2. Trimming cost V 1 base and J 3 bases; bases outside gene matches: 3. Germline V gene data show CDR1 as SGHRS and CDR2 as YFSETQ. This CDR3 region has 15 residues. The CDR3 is CASSLRLADTDTQYF. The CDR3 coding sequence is TGCGCCAGCAGCTTGAGACTAGCGGATACAGATACGCAGTATTTT.

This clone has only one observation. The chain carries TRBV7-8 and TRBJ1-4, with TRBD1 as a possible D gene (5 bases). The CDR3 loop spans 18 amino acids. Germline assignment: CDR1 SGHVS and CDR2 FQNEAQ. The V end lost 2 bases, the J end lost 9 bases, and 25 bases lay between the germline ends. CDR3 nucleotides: TGTGCCAGCAGCTTATGGGAAGGCTTCGGGGGAGGAGGGAAAAAACTGTTTTTT. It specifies CASSLWEGFGGGGKKLFF.

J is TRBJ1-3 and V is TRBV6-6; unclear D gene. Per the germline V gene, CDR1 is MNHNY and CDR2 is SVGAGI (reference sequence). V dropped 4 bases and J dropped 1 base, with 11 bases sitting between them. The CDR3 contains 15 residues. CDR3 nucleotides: TGTGCCAGCAGTTGGTCATATAGTTCTGGAAACACCATATATTTT. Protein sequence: CASSWSYSSGNTIYF.

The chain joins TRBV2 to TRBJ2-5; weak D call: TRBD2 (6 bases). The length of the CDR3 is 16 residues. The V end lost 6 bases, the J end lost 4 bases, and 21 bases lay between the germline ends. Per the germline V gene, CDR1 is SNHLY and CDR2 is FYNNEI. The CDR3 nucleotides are TGTGCCAGCAGCGAGTGGAGGGCTGGCTTCAGAGAGACCCAGTACTTC. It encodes CASSEWRAGFRETQYF. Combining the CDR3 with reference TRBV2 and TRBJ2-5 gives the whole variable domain EPEVTQTPSHQVTQMGQEVILRCVPISNHLYFYWYRQILGQKVEFLVSFYNNEISEKSEIFDDQFSVERPDGSNFTLKIRSTKLEDSAMYFCASSEWRAGFRETQYFGPGTRLLVL.

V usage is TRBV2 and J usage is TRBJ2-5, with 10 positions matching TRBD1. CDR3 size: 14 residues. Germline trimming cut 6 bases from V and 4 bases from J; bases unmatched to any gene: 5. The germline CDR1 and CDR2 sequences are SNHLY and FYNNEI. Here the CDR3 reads CASRGTGARETQYF. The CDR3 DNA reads TGTGCCAGCAGGGGGACAGGGGCCCGAGAGACCCAGTACTTC. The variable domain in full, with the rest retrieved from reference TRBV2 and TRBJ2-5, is EPEVTQTPSHQVTQMGQEVILRCVPISNHLYFYWYRQILGQKVEFLVSFYNNEISEKSEIFDDQFSVERPDGSNFTLKIRSTKLEDSAMYFCASRGTGARETQYFGPGTRLLVL.

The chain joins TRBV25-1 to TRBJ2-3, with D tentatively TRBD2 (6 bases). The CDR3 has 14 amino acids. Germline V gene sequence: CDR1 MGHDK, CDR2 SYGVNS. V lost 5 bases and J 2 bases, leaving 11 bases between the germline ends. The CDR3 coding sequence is TGTGCCAGCAGTCTTAGCGGAAACACAGATACGCAGTATTTT. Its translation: CASSLSGNTDTQYF.